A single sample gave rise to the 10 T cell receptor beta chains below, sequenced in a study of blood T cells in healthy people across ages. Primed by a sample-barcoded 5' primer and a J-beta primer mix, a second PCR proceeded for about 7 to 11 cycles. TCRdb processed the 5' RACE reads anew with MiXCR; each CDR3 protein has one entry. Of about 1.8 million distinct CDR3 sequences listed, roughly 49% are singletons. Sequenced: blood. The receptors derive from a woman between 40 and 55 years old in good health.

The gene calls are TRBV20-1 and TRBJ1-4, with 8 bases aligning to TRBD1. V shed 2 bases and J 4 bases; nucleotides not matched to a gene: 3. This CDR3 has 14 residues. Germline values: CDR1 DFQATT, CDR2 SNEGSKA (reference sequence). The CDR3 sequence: CSARQGAGNEKLFF. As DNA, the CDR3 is TGCAGTGCTAGACAGGGGGCGGGTAATGAAAAACTGTTTTTT.

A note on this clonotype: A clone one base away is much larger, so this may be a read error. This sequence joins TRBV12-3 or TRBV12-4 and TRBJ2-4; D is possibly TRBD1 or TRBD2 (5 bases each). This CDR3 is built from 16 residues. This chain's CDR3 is CASSFRAGLAENIQYF. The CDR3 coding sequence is TGTGCCAGCAGTTTTCGGGCAGGGCTAGCCGAAAACATTCAGTACTTC.

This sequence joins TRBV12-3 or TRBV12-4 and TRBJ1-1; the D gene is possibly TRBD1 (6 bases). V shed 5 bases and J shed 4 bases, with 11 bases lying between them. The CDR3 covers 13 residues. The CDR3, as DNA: TGTGCCAGCAGTGCAGGGGCGGGCACTGAAGCTTTCTTT. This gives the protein CASSAGAGTEAFF.

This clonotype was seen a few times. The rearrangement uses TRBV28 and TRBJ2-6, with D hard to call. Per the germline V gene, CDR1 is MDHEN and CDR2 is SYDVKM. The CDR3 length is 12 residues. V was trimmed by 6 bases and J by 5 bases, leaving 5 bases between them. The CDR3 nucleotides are TGTGCCAGCAGGCCGAGGGCCAACGTCCTGACTTTC. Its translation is CASRPRANVLTF.

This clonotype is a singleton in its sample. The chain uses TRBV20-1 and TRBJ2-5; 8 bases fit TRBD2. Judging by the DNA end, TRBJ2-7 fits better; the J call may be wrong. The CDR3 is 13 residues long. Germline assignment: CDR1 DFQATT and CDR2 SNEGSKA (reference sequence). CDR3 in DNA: TGCAGTGCCACCGGGGGGGCTAGGGACGAGCAGTACTTC. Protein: CSATGGARDEQYF.

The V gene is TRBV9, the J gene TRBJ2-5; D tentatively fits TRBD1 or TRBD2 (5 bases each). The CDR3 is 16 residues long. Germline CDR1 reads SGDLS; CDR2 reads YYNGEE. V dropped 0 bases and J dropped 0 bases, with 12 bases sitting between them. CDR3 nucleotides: TGTGCCAGCAGCGTAGCTATCGGGACCGACCAAGAGACCCAGTACTTC. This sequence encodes CASSVAIGTDQETQYF.

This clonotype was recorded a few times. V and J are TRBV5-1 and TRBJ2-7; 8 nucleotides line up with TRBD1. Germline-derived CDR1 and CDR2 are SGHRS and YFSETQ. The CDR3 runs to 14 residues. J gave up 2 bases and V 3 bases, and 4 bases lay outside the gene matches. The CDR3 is CASSSWTGPYEQYF. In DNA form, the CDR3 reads TGCGCCAGCAGCTCCTGGACAGGGCCCTACGAGCAGTACTTC.

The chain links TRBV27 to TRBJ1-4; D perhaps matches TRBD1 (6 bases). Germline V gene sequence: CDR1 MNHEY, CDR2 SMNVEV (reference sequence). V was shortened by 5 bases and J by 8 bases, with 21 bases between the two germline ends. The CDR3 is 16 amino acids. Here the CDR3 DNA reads TGTGCCAGCAGTACACGAAACAGGGAAGGAGGGGAAAAACTGTTTTTT. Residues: CASSTRNREGGEKLFF.

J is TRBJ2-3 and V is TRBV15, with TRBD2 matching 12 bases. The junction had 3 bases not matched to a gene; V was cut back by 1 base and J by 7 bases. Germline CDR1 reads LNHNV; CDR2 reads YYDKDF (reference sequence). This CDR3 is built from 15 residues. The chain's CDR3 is CATSRASGGAYTQYF. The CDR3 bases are TGTGCCACCAGCAGAGCTAGCGGGGGGGCCTATACGCAGTATTTT.

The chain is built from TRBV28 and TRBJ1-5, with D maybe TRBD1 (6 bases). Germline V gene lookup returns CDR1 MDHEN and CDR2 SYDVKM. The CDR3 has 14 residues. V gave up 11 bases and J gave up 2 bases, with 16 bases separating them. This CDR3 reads CALGSRGRNQPQHF. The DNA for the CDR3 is TGTGCCCTGGGGTCCAGGGGCCGCAATCAGCCCCAGCATTTT.